The 11 T cell receptor beta chains below come from one sample, sequenced in a study of blood T cell repertoires in COVID-19. The method was immunoSEQ multiplex PCR; TCRdb's version includes in-frame clones alone and lacks a portion of them. Of 89,000 or so clones listed, roughly 90% are singletons. The sample comprised peripheral blood. The receptors here all came from a man aged 50-59 years with COVID-19, enrolled during active disease.

The chain uses TRBV12-3 or TRBV12-4 and TRBJ1-2; D ambiguous. V lost 6 bases and J lost 6, with 11 bases in between. This CDR3 is built from 12 residues. The CDR3 loop reads CASSNDWDGYTF. DNA for the CDR3: TGTGCCAGCAGCAACGACTGGGATGGCTACACCTTC.

This chain joins TRBV6-6 and TRBJ1-5; D gene unclear. The CDR3 totals 14 residues. V lost 5 bases to trimming and J lost 6 bases, with 14 bases between them. Germline-derived CDR1 and CDR2 are MNHNY and SVGAGI (reference sequence). The CDR3 DNA reads as TGTGCCAGCAGTCGAGCCGAGAGGGCTCAGCCCCAGCATTTT. Translation: CASSRAERAQPQHF.

The J gene is TRBJ1-1, the V gene TRBV19; 8 nucleotides line up with TRBD1. The CDR3 length is 12 residues. CDR1 LNHDA and CDR2 SQIVND come from the germline V gene (reference sequence). Germline trimming cut 6 bases from V and 5 bases from J; bases unmatched to any gene: 2. CDR3 nucleotide sequence: TGTGCCAGTAGACAGGGGGGGACTGAAGCTTTCTTT. Translated, it gives CASRQGGTEAFF.

The chain has TRBV27 and TRBJ1-6; the D is unclear. V was shortened by 6 bases and J by 5 bases, with 14 bases between the two germline ends. Germline V gene lookup returns CDR1 MNHEY and CDR2 SMNVEV (reference sequence). This CDR3 spans 15 amino acids. The CDR3 DNA follows: TGTGCCAGCAGGCGAAAAGCACAGAATAATTCACCCCTCCACTTT. Protein product: CASRRKAQNNSPLHF.

The chain carries TRBV18 and TRBJ2-2, with D tentatively TRBD2 (5 bases). The CDR3 has 15 residues. V was shortened by 2 bases and J by 4 bases, with 11 bases between the two germline ends. Germline CDR1 is KGHSH and CDR2 is LQKENI. The CDR3 region is CASSPNSGSTGELFF. CDR3 bases: TGTGCCAGCTCACCAAACAGCGGTTCCACCGGGGAGCTGTTTTTT.

The chain has TRBV28 and TRBJ1-2; D is ambiguous. CDR3 length: 14 amino acids. Trimming took 6 bases from V and 1 from J, leaving 12 bases between them. Per germline, CDR1 MDHEN and CDR2 SYDVKM. CDR3 sequence: CASRVEGNNYGYTF. CDR3 sequence (DNA): TGTGCCAGCAGGGTGGAGGGAAATAACTATGGCTACACCTTC.

The rearrangement uses TRBV7-6 and TRBJ1-1, with 7 positions matching TRBD1. This CDR3 is 16 amino acids long. Germline V gene data show CDR1 as SGHVS and CDR2 as FNYEAQ. Unmatched junction bases numbered 9, after V lost 5 bases and J lost 0 bases. The CDR3 bases are TGTGCCAGCAGCACCCGACAGGGAAGAATGAACACTGAAGCTTTCTTT. It translates to CASSTRQGRMNTEAFF.

The CDR3 region is CASSARGLSNEKLFF. The CDR3 DNA is TGTGCCAGCAGCGCAAGGGGGCTTAGTAATGAAAAACTGTTTTTT. The J gene is TRBJ1-4, the V gene TRBV9; 7 bases align to TRBD1. Germline assignment: CDR1 SGDLS and CDR2 YYNGEE. The CDR3 spans 15 residues. V trimming: 3 bases; J trimming: 4 bases; junction bases outside the gene matches: 6.

The chain links TRBV15 to TRBJ1-5; D gene uncertain. The V gene's germline CDR1 is LNHNV and CDR2 YYDKDF (reference sequence). The CDR3 length is 14 residues. V dropped 2 bases and J dropped 0 bases, with 5 bases sitting between them. CDR3 nucleotides: TGTGCCACCAGCAGAACCGGTAGCAATCAGCCCCAGCATTTT. Its protein product is CATSRTGSNQPQHF. Drawing the rest from reference TRBV15 and TRBJ1-5, the complete variable domain is DAMVIQNPRYQVTQFGKPVTLSCSQTLNHNVMYWYQQKSSQAPKLLFHYYDKDFNNEADTPDNFQSRRPNTSFCFLDIRSPGLGDTAMYLCATSRTGSNQPQHFGDGTRLSIL.

The chain joins TRBV3-1 (or the pseudogene TRBV3-2) to TRBJ1-1; D gene ambiguous. Trimming left V 4 bases short and J 1 base short, with 10 bases between. Germline V lookup: CDR1 LGHDT, CDR2 YNNKEL (reference sequence). The CDR3 is 14 residues long. The CDR3 nucleotides read TGTGCCAGCAGCCTACCCGAGAGGAACACTGAAGCTTTCTTT. It codes for CASSLPERNTEAFF.

By sample fraction, this clone is medium-sized (0.01 to 0.1%). V gene TRBV28 combines with J gene TRBJ1-3; TRBD1 might be the D (6 bases). This CDR3 is 15 amino acids long. Per the germline V gene, CDR1 is MDHEN and CDR2 is SYDVKM. V was cut by 6 bases and J by 2 bases, with 14 bases left in between. CDR3 in amino acids: CASSSGTTAGNTIYF. CDR3 DNA sequence: TGTGCCAGCAGCTCCGGGACAACCGCTGGAAACACCATATATTTT.